This T cell receptor (beta chain) was retrieved from a study of T cell changes during pregnancy in multiple sclerosis. In its sample, this clone was seen once. Clones were read by immunoSEQ multiplex PCR, and TCRdb kept only the in-frame ones, dropping some. Of approximately 57,000 clones in the sample, about 91% were seen once. V dropped 0 bases and J dropped 15; count of bases not matched to a gene: 17. This CDR3 has 16 amino acids. Germline loops: CDR1 MNHNS, CDR2 SASEGT. The material was CD4+ T cells from peripheral blood mononuclear cells, obtained in the second trimester of pregnancy. The TCR comes from a female donor with multiple sclerosis, enrolled in a pregnancy study. This sequence joins TRBV6-1 and TRBJ2-1, with 7 bases identical to TRBD2. CDR3 DNA: TGTGCCAGCAGTGAAGCGGGGGGTCAAAGGAGCGGGAAAAGGTTCTTC. Translation gives CASSEAGGQRSGKRFF.